Detailed here is one TCR beta chain. The data originate from a study of blood T cell repertoires in COVID-19. Study processing details: Amplified reference gene primers provided the basis for estimating nucleated cell counts. Only in-frame clones appear in the TCRdb table, and some are missing; sequencing was by immunoSEQ multiplex PCR. That table gives V, J and clone size, and the DNA gave D and trimming. The data contain about 320,000 clones, 85% of them singletons. Individuals aged roughly 18 to 100 years were recruited from 24 US areas. Clinical history as reported by participants underpinned cohort assignment. The sequencing input was PBMCs or T cells enriched from blood (not recorded which). The TCR originated in a woman in her 30s who had been exposed to COVID-19.

The CDR3 sequence is CASSYVAGRPTQYF. For the CDR3, the DNA is TGTGCCAGCAGTTACGTTGCGGGACGTCCGACCCAGTACTTC. The rearrangement joins TRBV6-5 to TRBJ2-5, with a weak D call TRBD2 (6 bases). Trimming cost V 2 bases and J 7 bases, with 14 bases left between them. The CDR3 loop spans 14 amino acids. The germline gives CDR1 MNHEY, CDR2 SVGAGI.